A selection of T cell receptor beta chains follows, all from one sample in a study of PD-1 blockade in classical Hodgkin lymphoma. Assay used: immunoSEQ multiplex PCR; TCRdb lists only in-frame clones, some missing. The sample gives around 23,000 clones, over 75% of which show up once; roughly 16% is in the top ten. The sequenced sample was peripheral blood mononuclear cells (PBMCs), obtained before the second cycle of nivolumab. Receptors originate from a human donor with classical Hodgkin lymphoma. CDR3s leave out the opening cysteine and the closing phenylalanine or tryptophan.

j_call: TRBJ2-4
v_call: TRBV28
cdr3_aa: ASSFSLLAPGGKNIQY

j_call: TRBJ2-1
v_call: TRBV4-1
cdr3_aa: ASSQDPSGTANGREQF

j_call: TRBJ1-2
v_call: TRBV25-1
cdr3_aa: ASSYGGKYGYT

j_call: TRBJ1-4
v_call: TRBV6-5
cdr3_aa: ASSYSGNNEKLF

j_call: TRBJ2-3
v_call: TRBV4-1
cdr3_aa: ASSQGTGPFTDTQY

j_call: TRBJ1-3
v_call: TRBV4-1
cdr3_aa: ASSQDGAGNTIY

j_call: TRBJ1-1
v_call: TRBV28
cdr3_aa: ASSYWGQGDWLAEAF

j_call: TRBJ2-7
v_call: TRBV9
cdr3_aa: ASSGGLAGVYEQY

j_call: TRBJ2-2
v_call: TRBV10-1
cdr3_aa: ASRVDTGELF

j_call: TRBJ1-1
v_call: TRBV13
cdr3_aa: ASSVRTGTEAF

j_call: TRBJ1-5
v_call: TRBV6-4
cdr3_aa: ASSDSETGSSNQPQH

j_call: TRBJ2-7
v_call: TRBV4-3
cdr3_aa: ASSQELWDSYEQY

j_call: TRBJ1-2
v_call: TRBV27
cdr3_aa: ASSYRQGNGYT

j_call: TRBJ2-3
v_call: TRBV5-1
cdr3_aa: ASSLAGTFTDTQY

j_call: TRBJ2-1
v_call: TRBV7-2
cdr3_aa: ASSPPLAGEVYEQF

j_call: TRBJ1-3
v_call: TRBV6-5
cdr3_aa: ASSYSREYSGNTIY

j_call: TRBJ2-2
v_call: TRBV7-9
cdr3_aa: ASSPTANTGELF

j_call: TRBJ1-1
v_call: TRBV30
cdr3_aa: ARTVNTEAF

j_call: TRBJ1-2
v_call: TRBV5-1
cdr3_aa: ASSFSDRTGYGDGYT

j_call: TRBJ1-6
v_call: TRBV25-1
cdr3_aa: ASSVAGGNSPLH

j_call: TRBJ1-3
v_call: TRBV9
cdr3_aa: ASSGTGGWSGNTIY

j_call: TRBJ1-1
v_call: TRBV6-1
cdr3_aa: ASGRTGTPEAF

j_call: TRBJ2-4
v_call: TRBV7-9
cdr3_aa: ASSLGAGDLAKNIQY

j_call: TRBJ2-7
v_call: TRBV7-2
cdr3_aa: ASSLGVYEQY

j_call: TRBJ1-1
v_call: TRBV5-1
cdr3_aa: ASSTKGATTEAF

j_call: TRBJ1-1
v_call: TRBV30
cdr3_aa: AWSVPISGMVLAEAF

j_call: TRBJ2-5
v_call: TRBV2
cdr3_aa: ASSKARQETQY

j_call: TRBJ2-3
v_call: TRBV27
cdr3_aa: ASSSRDSGDTQY

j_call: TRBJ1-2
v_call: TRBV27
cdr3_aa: ASSFHQNLNYGYT

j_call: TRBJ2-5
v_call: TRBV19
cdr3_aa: ASSNLAETQY

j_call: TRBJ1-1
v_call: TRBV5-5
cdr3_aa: ASSQSGDMNTKAF

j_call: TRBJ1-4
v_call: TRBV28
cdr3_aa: ASSPTGRIEKLF

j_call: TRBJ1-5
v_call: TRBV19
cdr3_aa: ASSPEDRDFQPQH

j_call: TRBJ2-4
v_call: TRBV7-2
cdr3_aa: ASSLSRGQSIQY

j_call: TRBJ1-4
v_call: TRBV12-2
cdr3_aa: ASPTGGQHTNYEKLF

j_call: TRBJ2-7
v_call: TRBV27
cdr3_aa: ASSSFSSMDRGGREQY

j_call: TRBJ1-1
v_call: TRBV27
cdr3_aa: ASSWGRGNTEAF

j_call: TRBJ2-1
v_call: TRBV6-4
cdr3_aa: ASSLYGGEYNEQF

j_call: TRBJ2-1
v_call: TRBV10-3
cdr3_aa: AIREPRDRASSYNEQF

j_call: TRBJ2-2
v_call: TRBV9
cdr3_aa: ASSVGGSNTGELF

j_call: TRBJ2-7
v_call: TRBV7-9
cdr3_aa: ASSSTDVGRIAY

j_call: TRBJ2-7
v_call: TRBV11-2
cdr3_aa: ASSSFGGGNEQY

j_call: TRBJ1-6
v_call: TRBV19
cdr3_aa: ASRPRTNSPLH

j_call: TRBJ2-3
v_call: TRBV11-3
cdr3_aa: ASSLDGADTQY

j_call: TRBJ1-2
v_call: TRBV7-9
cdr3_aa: ASSASGKSGGGYT

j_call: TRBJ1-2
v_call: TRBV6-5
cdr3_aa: ASSARDTYGYT

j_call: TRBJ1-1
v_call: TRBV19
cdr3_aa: ASSKTGLNTEAF

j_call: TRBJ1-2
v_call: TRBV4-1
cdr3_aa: ASSETDYGYT

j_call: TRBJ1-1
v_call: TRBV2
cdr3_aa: ASSEQGYTEAF